These 19 T cell receptor beta chains originate from one sample sequenced in a study of Tregs in tolerant kidney transplant recipients (dated by TCRdb to the late 2010s). In the paper's terms, the time point label means: blood sample drawn before combined kidney and bone marrow transplant. Library preparation used the immunoSEQ multiplex PCR assay. TCRdb took this table from immuneACCESS and kept in-frame rearrangements with V and J called. Such tables lack part of the clones; where checked against another copy, unresolved V genes explain under half of the gap, and the rest is unexplained. The sample's table covers fewer than 35,000 clones. The top ten clones comprise approximately 7.3% of the sample. The specimen was CD8+ T cells from blood, collected before the transplant. The receptors derive from a human donor who received a combined kidney and bone marrow transplant.

Details on this clone: Read data end 3 residues before the CDR3 end; the end is taken from the germline J gene. This sequence joins TRBV20-1 and TRBJ2-3, with 8 bases that match TRBD2. This CDR3 has 15 residues. With V trimmed by 7 bases and J by 4 bases, 13 bases remained unmatched. Germline values: CDR1 DFQATT, CDR2 SNEGSKA (reference sequence). The sequenced CDR3 bases are TGCAGTGTTCCGTCCCAGCGGGAGTTTCCAGATACG. Residues: CSVPSQREFPDT. The full-length CDR3 reads as CSVPSQREFPDTQYF.

About this clone: The read is 3 residues too short to cover the CDR3 end, so that end is filled in from the germline J gene. V gene TRBV30 combines with J gene TRBJ2-7; 8 nucleotides agree with TRBD1. CDR1 is GTSNPN and CDR2 is SVGIG in the germline V gene (reference sequence). Unmatched junction bases numbered 1, after V lost 0 bases and J lost 0 bases. This CDR3 contains 14 residues. The part of the CDR3 DNA that was read is TGTGCCTGGAGTGTAGGGACAGGCTCCTACGAG. Protein product: CAWSVGTGSYE. The CDR3 as a whole reads CAWSVGTGSYEQYF.

Concerning this clone itself: The read finishes 3 residues shy of the CDR3 end, and the germline J gene is used to complete it. The chain couples TRBV30 to TRBJ1-1, with D possibly being TRBD1 (6 bases). The germline CDR1 and CDR2 sequences are GTSNPN and SVGIG (reference sequence). V was pared by 8 bases and J by 2 bases, with 12 bases between. CDR3 length equals 12 residues. The DNA read from the CDR3 is TGTGCCAGTCAGGGGCCCAACACTGAA. It codes for CASQGPNTE. The full CDR3 protein reads CASQGPNTEAFF.

Partial CDR3 DNA: TGTGCCAGTAGCAGACCGGGACTAGCGGGAGCGGGAGTCTACGAG. Translation gives CASSRPGLAGAGVYE. The full CDR3 is CASSRPGLAGAGVYEQYF. V usage is TRBV19 and J usage is TRBJ2-7; the match to TRBD2 covers 14 bases. The read terminates 3 residues ahead of where the CDR3 ends, so the germline J gene completes it. Trimming took 6 bases from V and 3 from J; bases not matched to a gene: 13. Per the germline V gene, CDR1 is LNHDA and CDR2 is SQIVND (reference sequence). The CDR3 loop spans 18 amino acids.

As for this clone: With the read ending 3 residues before the CDR3 end, the germline J gene is used to fill in that end. The chain combines TRBV7-6 with TRBJ2-1, with TRBD2 matching over 10 bases. Per germline, CDR1 SGHVS and CDR2 FNYEAQ. V lost 5 bases, J lost 7 bases, and 14 bases stayed unmatched. This CDR3 comprises 17 residues. The CDR3 protein is CASSTLAGTSDQNEQFF. The CDR3 DNA, read in part, is TGTGCCAGCAGCACCCTAGCCGGGACTAGCGACCAAAATGAG.

This clone is deemed medium-sized (0.01 to 0.1%) by its frequency. Read coverage stops 3 residues before the CDR3 terminus; the germline J gene supplies the remainder. The gene calls are TRBV7-8 and TRBJ2-3; 8 bases line up with TRBD2. V lost 5 bases to trimming and J lost 6 bases; unmatched junction nucleotides: 7. The CDR3 consists of 14 residues. Germline-derived CDR1 and CDR2 are SGHVS and FQNEAQ. The sequenced part of the CDR3 DNA is TGTGCCAGCAGCCCGAGCGGGAGCGGTGATACG. Translating it yields CASSPSGSGDT. The whole CDR3 protein reads CASSPSGSGDTQYF.

Notes on this clone: The read gets to within 3 residues of the CDR3 end, and the germline J gene fills in the rest. This rearrangement joins TRBV7-9 to TRBJ1-1; D unclear. Trimming removed 1 base at V and 5 bases at J, with 11 bases between. CDR3 length equals 14 residues. Germline loops: CDR1 SEHNR, CDR2 FQNEAQ (reference sequence). CDR3 residues: CASSLVEQATEAFF. CDR3 DNA, as far as it was read: TGTGCCAGCAGCTTAGTAGAGCAGGCTACTGAA.

With respect to this clone: The missing CDR3 end, 3 residues past where the read stops, is filled in from the germline J gene. The J gene is TRBJ2-1, the V gene TRBV6-2 or TRBV6-3; TRBD1 might be the D (6 bases). Germline assignment: CDR1 MNHEY and CDR2 SVGEGT. The V end was cut by 0 bases, the J end by 7 bases, with 16 bases between. This CDR3 has 16 residues. The covered CDR3 bases are TGTGCCAGCAGTTACTCTACAGGGTTCGATGGGAATGAG. Protein sequence: CASSYSTGFDGNE. The full-length CDR3 reads as CASSYSTGFDGNEQFF.

On this clone itself: The DNA ends 3 residues before the CDR3 does, and the rest of the CDR3 is filled in from the germline J gene. The V call is TRBV29-1, the J call TRBJ2-1, with D possibly being TRBD2 (5 bases). Deletions cut 1 base from V and 3 bases from J, with 13 bases between. The CDR3 spans 15 residues. Per germline, CDR1 SQVTM and CDR2 ANQGSEA. The CDR3 DNA, read in part, is TGCAGCGTTGAAGGGGTTAGCGTCTACTACAATGAG. The encoded protein is CSVEGVSVYYNE. The full CDR3 sequence reads CSVEGVSVYYNEQFF.

Comments on this clone: Read coverage stops 3 residues before the CDR3 terminus; the germline J gene supplies the remainder. This chain uses TRBV7-6 with TRBJ2-3, with D maybe TRBD1 (5 bases). Germline V lookup: CDR1 SGHVS, CDR2 FNYEAQ. Trimming took 1 base from V and 0 from J, leaving 11 bases between them. The CDR3 sequence is 16 residues long. CDR3 DNA (partial): TGTGCCAGCAGCTTAGGGTTGACAGCTAGCACAGATACG. Its protein is CASSLGLTASTDT. The entire CDR3 sequence reads CASSLGLTASTDTQYF. The entire variable domain, with the rest obtained from reference TRBV7-6 and TRBJ2-3, is as follows: GAGVSQSPRYKVTKRGQDVALRCDPISGHVSLYWYRQALGQGPEFLTYFNYEAQQDKSGLPNDRFSAERPEGSISTLTIQRTEQRDSAMYRCASSLGLTASTDTQYFGPGTRLTVL.

Note on this clone: Coverage ceases 3 residues before the CDR3 finishes, and the germline J gene fills in the end. The J gene is TRBJ1-2, the V gene TRBV6-1; D might be TRBD1 (5 bases). The CDR3 covers 14 residues. Germline lookup yields CDR1 MNHNS and CDR2 SASEGT. V lost 0 bases to trimming and J lost 4 bases, with 9 bases between them. The DNA read from the CDR3 is TGTGCCAGCAGTGAAGCACAGGACGGCTATGGC. This sequence encodes CASSEAQDGYG. The CDR3 as a whole reads CASSEAQDGYGYTF.

Concerning this clone itself: From the germline J gene comes the end of the CDR3, since the read stops 3 residues before it. The chain joins TRBV13 to TRBJ1-2, with TRBD1 matching 7 bases. This CDR3 comprises 16 residues. V gave up 5 bases and J gave up 3 bases; unmatched junction bases: 12. Per germline, CDR1 PRHDT and CDR2 FYEKMQ (reference sequence). The DNA read from the CDR3 is TGTGCCAGCAGCCCGCCCTACGGGACAGAACACTATGGC. Its protein is CASSPPYGTEHYG. The CDR3 as a whole reads CASSPPYGTEHYGYTF.

With respect to this clone: The CDR3 end lies 3 residues beyond the end of the read and is filled in from the germline J gene. The J gene is TRBJ2-1, the V gene TRBV6-2 or TRBV6-3; possibly TRBD2 for D (5 bases). V shed 6 bases and J shed 6 bases, with 15 bases lying between them. The CDR3 totals 14 residues. Germline lookup yields CDR1 MNHEY and CDR2 SVGEGT. Incomplete CDR3 DNA: TGTGCCAGCAGCCATCCCCGAGAGGGCAATGAG. Protein product: CASSHPREGNE. The full CDR3 sequence reads CASSHPREGNEQFF.

About this clone itself: Read data end 3 residues before the CDR3 end; the end is taken from the germline J gene. The V and J genes are TRBV23-1 and TRBJ1-1; the D is unclear. TRBV23-1 is reported as an ORF; its role is uncertain. This CDR3 comprises 16 residues. V lost 0 bases and J lost 6, with 17 bases in between. CDR3 amino acids: CASSQSLSPERAEAFF. The sequenced part of the CDR3 DNA is TGCGCCAGCAGTCAATCCTTATCCCCGGAGAGGGCTGAA.

As concerns this clone: The observed sequence ends 3 residues before the CDR3 terminus, with the missing tail filled in from the germline J gene. V gene TRBV19 combines with J gene TRBJ2-5; 9 bases fit TRBD2. The CDR3 covers 14 residues. The V segment lost 5 bases and the J segment 4 bases; nucleotides outside the gene matches: 5. CDR1 and CDR2 (germline): LNHDA, SQIVND (reference sequence). Incomplete CDR3 DNA: TGTGCCAGTAGTGCCAGCGGGGGGCGAGAGACC. Translated: CASSASGGRET. The whole CDR3 sequence is CASSASGGRETQYF.

For this clone: The read stops 3 residues short of the end of the CDR3; the missing end is completed from the germline J gene. The rearrangement joins TRBV5-6 to TRBJ2-1; D is unclear. This CDR3 region has 12 residues. The ends were cut back, 0 bases at V and 7 bases at J, with 5 bases in the middle. Germline CDR1 SGHDT, CDR2 YYEEEE. Here the CDR3 reads CASSLALNEQFF. The sequenced part of the CDR3 DNA is TGTGCCAGCAGCTTGGCCTTGAATGAG.

Details on this clone: The sequence runs out 3 residues before the end of the CDR3; the remainder is reconstructed from the germline J gene. This chain joins TRBV6-2 or TRBV6-3 and TRBJ2-5; 8 nucleotides align to TRBD2. Germline V gene sequence: CDR1 MNHEY, CDR2 SVGEGT. The CDR3 covers 14 residues. The ends lost 10 bases at V and 1 base at J; junction bases unmatched: 8. The sequenced CDR3 bases are TGTGCCACCTCGGGAAGCGGGGGCCAAGAGACC. Protein sequence: CATSGSGGQET. The complete CDR3 sequence is CATSGSGGQETQYF.

The chain's CDR3 is CASSDRVNTEAFF. The CDR3 bases that were read are TGTGCCAGCAGTGACAGGGTGAACACTGAA. The gene calls are TRBV6-1 and TRBJ1-1, with D perhaps matching TRBD1 (5 bases). The read stops 3 residues short of the end of the CDR3; the missing end is completed from the germline J gene. Per the germline V gene, CDR1 is MNHNS and CDR2 is SASEGT. CDR3 length equals 13 residues. Between the trimmed V and J ends, which lost 3 bases and 0 bases, there was a span of 5 bases.

A note on this clone: The read falls 3 residues short of the CDR3 end, and the missing part is taken from the germline J gene. V is TRBV13 and J is TRBJ2-7, with 7 bases identical to TRBD1. Germline V lookup: CDR1 PRHDT, CDR2 FYEKMQ (reference sequence). J was trimmed by 5 bases and V by 5 bases; bases with no gene match: 3. The CDR3 extends over 12 amino acids. The CDR3 sequence is CASSPDRDEQYF. The sequenced CDR3 bases are TGTGCCAGCAGCCCCGACAGGGACGAG.